The clone carrying this T cell receptor beta chain was detected ten times or more. Its antigen is currently unknown. The entry originates in a study of T cells in Graves' hyperthyroidism and ophthalmopathy. V gave up 3 bases and J gave up 2 bases, with 12 bases separating them. CDR1 and CDR2 (germline): SGHTA, FQGNSA. This CDR3 region has 15 residues. Amplification of TCR beta CDR3 regions was performed using RNA transcripts as template. TCR CDR3 underwent first-round RT-PCR with the HTBI primer set. A single record per CDR3 protein comes from TCRdb applying MiXCR to the multiplex PCR reads. This sample carries about 400,000 distinct CDR3 sequences, 20% to 25% of them seen once, and the ten largest clones take roughly 70%. Those with hyperthyroidism were 18 to 65 years old, newly diagnosed, and ill for under 2 months. Clinical symptoms, serum thyroxine and TRAb, thyroid ultrasound and orbital computed tomography together formed the diagnostic basis.

Points from the study as a whole: Most clonotypes expanded in thyroid above 0.001 were likewise present in blood. A model using 13 V-J features told ophthalmopathy apart from stable hyperthyroidism.

The sequence came from a man over 45 with Graves' hyperthyroidism. The specimen sequenced was blood. The chain has TRBV7-2 and TRBJ2-3; D might be TRBD1 or TRBD2, each matching 5 bases. CDR3 residues: CASSLDGGPTDTQYF. CDR3 bases: TGTGCCAGCAGCTTGGATGGGGGACCCACAGATACGCAGTATTTT.